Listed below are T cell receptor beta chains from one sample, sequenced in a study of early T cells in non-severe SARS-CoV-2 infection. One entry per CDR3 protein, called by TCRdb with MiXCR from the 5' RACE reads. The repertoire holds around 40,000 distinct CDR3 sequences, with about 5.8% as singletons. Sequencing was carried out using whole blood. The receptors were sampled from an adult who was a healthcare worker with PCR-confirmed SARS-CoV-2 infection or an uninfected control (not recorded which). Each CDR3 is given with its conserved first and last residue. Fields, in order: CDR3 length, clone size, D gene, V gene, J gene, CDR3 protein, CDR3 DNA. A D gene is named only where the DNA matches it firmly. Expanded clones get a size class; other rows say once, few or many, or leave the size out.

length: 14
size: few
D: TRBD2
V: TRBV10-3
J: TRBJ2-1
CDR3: CASNRIAGGNEQFF
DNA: TGTGCCTCTAACCGGATAGCGGGAGGGAATGAGCAGTTCTTC

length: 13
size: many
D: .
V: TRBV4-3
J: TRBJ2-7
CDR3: CASSQDEAYEQYF
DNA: TGCGCCAGCAGCCAAGATGAGGCCTACGAGCAGTACTTC

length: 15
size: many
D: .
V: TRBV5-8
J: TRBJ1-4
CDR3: CASSSGGTPGEKLFF
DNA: TGTGCCAGCAGCTCCGGCGGGACGCCGGGGGAAAAACTGTTTTTT

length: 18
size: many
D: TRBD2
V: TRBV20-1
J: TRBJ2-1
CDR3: CSASVASGRAWSRNEQFF
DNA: TGCAGTGCTAGTGTGGCTAGCGGGAGGGCCTGGTCTCGGAATGAGCAGTTCTTC

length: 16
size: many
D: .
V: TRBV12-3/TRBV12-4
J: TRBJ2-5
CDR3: CASSPLVSMAEETQYF
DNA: TGTGCCAGCAGTCCGCTTGTATCCATGGCCGAAGAGACCCAGTACTTC

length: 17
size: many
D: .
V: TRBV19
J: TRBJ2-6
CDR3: CASTRTAKSSGANVLTF
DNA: TGTGCCAGTACAAGGACAGCAAAGTCTTCTGGGGCCAACGTCCTGACTTTC

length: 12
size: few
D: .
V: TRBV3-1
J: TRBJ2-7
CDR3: CASSHSTYEQYF
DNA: TGTGCCAGCAGCCACAGTACCTACGAGCAGTACTTC

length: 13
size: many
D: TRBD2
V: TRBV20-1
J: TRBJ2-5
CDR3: CSARREGPETQYF
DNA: TGCAGTGCTAGGAGGGAGGGGCCGGAGACCCAGTACTTC

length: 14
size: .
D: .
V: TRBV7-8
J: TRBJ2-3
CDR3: CASSSRLSTDTQYF
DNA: TGTGCCAGCAGCAGTCGACTTTCCACAGATACGCAGTATTTT

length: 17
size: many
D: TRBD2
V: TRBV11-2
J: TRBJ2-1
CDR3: CASSLDRLREGYNEQFF
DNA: TGTGCCAGCAGCTTAGACCGTCTGAGGGAGGGCTACAATGAGCAGTTCTTC

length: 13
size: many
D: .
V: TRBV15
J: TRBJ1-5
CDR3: CATSGDLNQPQHF
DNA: TGTGCCACCAGCGGGGACCTCAATCAGCCCCAGCATTTT

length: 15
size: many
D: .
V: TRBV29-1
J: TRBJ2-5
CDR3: CSVEGAMGGTETQYF
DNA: TGCAGCGTTGAAGGGGCTATGGGGGGAACAGAGACCCAGTACTTC

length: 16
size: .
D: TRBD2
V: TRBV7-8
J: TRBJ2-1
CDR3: CASSLDPSGSHNEQFF
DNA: TGTGCCAGCAGCTTAGACCCTAGCGGGAGCCACAATGAGCAGTTCTTC

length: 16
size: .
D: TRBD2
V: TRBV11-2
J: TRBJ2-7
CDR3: CASSGRLAGLSYEQYF
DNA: TGTGCCAGCAGCGGCCGACTAGCGGGACTATCCTACGAGCAGTACTTC

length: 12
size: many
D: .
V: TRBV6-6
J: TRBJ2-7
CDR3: CASSYTGYEQYF
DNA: TGTGCCAGCAGTTACACCGGCTACGAGCAGTACTTC

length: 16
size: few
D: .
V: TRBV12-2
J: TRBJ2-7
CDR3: CASRPIRQVQNYEQYF
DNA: TGTGCAAGTCGCCCCATAAGACAGGTCCAGAACTACGAGCAGTACTTC

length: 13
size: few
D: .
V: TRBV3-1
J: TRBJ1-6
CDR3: CASSQDSYPPLHF
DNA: TGTGCCAGCAGCCAAGACTCGTACCCACCCCTCCACTTT

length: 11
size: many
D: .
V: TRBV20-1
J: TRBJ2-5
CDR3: CSARDPETQYF
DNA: TGCAGTGCTAGAGATCCGGAGACCCAGTACTTC

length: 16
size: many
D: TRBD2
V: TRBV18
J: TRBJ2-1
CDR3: CASSPVAGGTYNEQFF
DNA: TGTGCCAGCTCACCAGTAGCGGGAGGGACCTACAATGAGCAGTTCTTC

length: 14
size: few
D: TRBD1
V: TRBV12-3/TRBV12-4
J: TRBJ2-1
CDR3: CASSPGGGGNEQFF
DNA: TGTGCCAGCAGTCCAGGGGGCGGCGGCAATGAGCAGTTCTTC

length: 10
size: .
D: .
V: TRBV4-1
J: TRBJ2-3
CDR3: CASSQGSQYF
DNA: TGCGCCAGCAGCCAAGGATCGCAGTATTTT

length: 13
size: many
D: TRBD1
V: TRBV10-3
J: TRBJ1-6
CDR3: CASWTGQNSPLHF
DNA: TGTGCCAGCTGGACAGGGCAGAATTCACCCCTCCACTTT

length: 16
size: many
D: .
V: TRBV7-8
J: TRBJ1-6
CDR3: CASRPSRVGGHSPLHF
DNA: TGTGCCAGCAGACCCTCCCGGGTGGGGGGCCACTCACCCCTCCACTTT

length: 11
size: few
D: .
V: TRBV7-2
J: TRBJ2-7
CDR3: CASSAYYEQYF
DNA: TGTGCCAGCAGCGCTTACTACGAGCAGTACTTC

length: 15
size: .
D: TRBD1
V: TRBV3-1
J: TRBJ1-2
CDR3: CASSQPSGQRTLHTF
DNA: TGTGCCAGCAGCCAACCCTCGGGACAGAGAACTCTCCACACCTTC

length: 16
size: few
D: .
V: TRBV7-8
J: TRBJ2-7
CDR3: CASSLVPAGIHYEQYF
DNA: TGTGCCAGCAGCTTAGTACCGGCGGGGATACACTACGAGCAGTACTTC

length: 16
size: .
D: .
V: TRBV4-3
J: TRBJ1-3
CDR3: CASSQDLHGSGNTIYF
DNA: TGCGCCAGCAGCCAAGACCTACATGGGTCTGGAAACACCATATATTTT

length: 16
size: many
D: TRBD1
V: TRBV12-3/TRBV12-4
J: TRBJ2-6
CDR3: CASAGAGGSGANVLTF
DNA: TGTGCCAGCGCTGGGGCAGGGGGCTCTGGGGCCAACGTCCTGACTTTC

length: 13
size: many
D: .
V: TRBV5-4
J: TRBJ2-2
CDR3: CASSYLSDGELFF
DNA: TGTGCCAGCAGCTACCTGTCGGACGGGGAGCTGTTTTTT

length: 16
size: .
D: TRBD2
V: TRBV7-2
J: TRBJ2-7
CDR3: CASSLVSGRASYEQYF
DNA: TGTGCCAGCAGCTTAGTGTCCGGGAGGGCCTCTTACGAGCAGTACTTC

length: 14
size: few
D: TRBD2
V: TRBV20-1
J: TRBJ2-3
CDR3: CSSPSGSHPDTQYF
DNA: TGCAGTAGCCCGAGCGGGAGTCACCCAGATACGCAGTATTTT

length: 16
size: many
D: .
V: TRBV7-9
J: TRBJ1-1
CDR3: CASSLEGPRAGTEAFF
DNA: TGTGCCAGCAGCCTAGAGGGTCCCAGGGCAGGCACTGAAGCTTTCTTT

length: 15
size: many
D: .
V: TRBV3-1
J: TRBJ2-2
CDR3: CASGWGELNTGELFF
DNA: TGTGCCAGCGGCTGGGGGGAGTTAAACACCGGGGAGCTGTTTTTT

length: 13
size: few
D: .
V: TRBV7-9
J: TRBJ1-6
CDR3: CASSVGIQAPLHF
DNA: TGTGCCAGCAGCGTGGGGATTCAAGCACCCCTCCACTTT

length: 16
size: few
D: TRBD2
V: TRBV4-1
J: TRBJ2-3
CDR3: CASSQERSAGGDTQYF
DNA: TGCGCCAGCAGCCAAGAGAGGTCAGCGGGAGGAGATACGCAGTATTTT

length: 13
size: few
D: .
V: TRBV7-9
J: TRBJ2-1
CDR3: CASSLRRGNEQFF
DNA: TGTGCCAGCAGCTTAAGAAGGGGCAATGAGCAGTTCTTC

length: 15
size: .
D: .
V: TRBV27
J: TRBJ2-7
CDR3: CASSSAAVGSYEQYF
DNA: TGTGCCAGCAGTTCCGCAGCGGTCGGTTCCTACGAGCAGTACTTC

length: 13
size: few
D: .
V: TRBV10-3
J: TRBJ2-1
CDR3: CAISEPTEVEQFF
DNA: TGTGCCATCAGTGAGCCAACAGAGGTTGAGCAGTTCTTC

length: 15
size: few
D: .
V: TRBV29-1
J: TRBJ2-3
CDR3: CSGGPGWGTSDTQYF
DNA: TGCAGCGGTGGTCCTGGTTGGGGGACATCAGATACGCAGTATTTT

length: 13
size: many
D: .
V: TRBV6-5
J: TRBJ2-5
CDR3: CASKDGIQETQYF
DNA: TGTGCCAGCAAAGACGGTATCCAAGAGACCCAGTACTTC

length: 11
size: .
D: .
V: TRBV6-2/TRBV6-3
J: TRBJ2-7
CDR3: CASKRAYEQYF
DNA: TGTGCCAGCAAACGCGCCTACGAGCAGTACTTC

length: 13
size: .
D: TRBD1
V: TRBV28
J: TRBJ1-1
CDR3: CASSWTGSPEAFF
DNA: TGTGCCAGCAGTTGGACAGGTTCCCCTGAAGCTTTCTTT

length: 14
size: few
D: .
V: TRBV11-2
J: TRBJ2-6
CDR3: CASSLYSGANVLTF
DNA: TGTGCCAGCAGCTTATATAGCGGGGCCAACGTCCTGACTTTC

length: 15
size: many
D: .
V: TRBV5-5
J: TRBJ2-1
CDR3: CASSFWTDPYNEQFF
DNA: TGTGCCAGCAGCTTTTGGACTGATCCCTACAATGAGCAGTTCTTC

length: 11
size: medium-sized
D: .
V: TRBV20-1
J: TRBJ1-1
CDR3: CSARDSALAFF
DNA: TGCAGTGCTAGAGATTCTGCGTTAGCTTTCTTT

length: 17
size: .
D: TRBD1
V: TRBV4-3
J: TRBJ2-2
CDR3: CASTQIQGAQEVGELFF
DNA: TGCGCCAGCACACAAATACAGGGGGCTCAGGAAGTCGGGGAGCTGTTTTTT

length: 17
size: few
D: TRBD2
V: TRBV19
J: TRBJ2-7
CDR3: CASSIGLAGREAYEQYF
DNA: TGTGCCAGTAGTATCGGGCTAGCGGGTCGAGAAGCCTACGAGCAGTACTTC

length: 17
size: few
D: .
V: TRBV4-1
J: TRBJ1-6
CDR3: CASSQDPGILWNSPLHF
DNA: TGCGCCAGCAGCCAAGACCCAGGGATTTTGTGGAATTCACCCCTCCACTTT

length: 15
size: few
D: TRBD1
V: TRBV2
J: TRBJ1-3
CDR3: CASSLDRGPGNTIYF
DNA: TGTGCCAGCAGCCTCGACAGGGGGCCAGGAAACACCATATATTTT

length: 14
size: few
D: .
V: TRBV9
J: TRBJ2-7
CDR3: CASSPGSGNNEQYF
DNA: TGTGCCAGCAGCCCCGGCTCAGGGAATAACGAGCAGTACTTC

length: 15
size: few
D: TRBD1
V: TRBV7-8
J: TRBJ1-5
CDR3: CASSPGGGASQPQHF
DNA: TGTGCCAGCAGCCCAGGGGGGGGCGCAAGTCAGCCCCAGCATTTT

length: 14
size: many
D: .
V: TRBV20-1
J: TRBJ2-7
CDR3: CSARGRLFSYEQYF
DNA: TGCAGTGCTAGAGGACGACTGTTTTCCTACGAGCAGTACTTC

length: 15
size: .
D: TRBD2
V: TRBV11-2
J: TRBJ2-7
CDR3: CASSSLWGRAHEQYF
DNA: TGTGCCAGCAGCTCCCTATGGGGGAGGGCCCACGAGCAGTACTTC

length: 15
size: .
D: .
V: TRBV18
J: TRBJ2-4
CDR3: CASSPLEGAKNIQYF
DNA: TGTGCCAGCTCACCTCTAGAGGGGGCCAAAAACATTCAGTACTTC

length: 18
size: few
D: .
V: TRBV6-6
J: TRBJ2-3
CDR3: CASRPQGTSKARTDTQYF
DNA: TGTGCCAGCAGGCCACAGGGAACATCGAAGGCCCGCACAGATACGCAGTATTTT

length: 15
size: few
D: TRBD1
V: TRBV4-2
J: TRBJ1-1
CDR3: CASSRNRGTNTEAFF
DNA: TGTGCCAGCAGCCGGAACAGGGGAACGAACACTGAAGCTTTCTTT

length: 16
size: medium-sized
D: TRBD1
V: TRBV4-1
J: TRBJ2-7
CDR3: CASSHPPGQGRYEQYF
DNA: TGCGCCAGCAGCCATCCTCCGGGACAGGGGCGATACGAGCAGTACTTC

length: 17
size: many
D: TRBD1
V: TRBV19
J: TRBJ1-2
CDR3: CASSPLYLQGGFYGYTF
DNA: TGTGCCAGTAGTCCGCTATACCTACAGGGGGGCTTCTATGGCTACACCTTC

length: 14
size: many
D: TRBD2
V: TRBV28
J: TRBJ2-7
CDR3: CASSPKRGAYEQYF
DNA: TGTGCCAGCAGTCCCAAGCGGGGAGCCTACGAGCAGTACTTC